This TCR beta chain was sequenced for a study of cytomegalovirus exposure and HLA in healthy donors. Clones were read by immunoSEQ multiplex PCR, and TCRdb kept only the in-frame ones, dropping some. Among around 220,000 clones, around 88% were seen once, and the ten largest hold roughly 2.8%. This CDR3 contains 12 residues. CDR1 is SGDLS, CDR2 YYNGEE, per germline. The V gene lost 4 bases and the J gene lost 2 bases, with 6 bases spanning the gap. This clone has a handful of counts. The TCR comes from a woman aged 18 to 35 in good health and CMV-seronegative. The sample comprised PBMCs. This chain connects TRBV9 to TRBJ2-5; no firm D call. CDR3 region: CASSRGQETQYF. The CDR3 DNA sequence: TGTGCCAGCAGCCGAGGTCAAGAGACCCAGTACTTC.